This T cell receptor beta chain was recovered during a study of identical twins. Overall study findings and caveats: Whereas memory repertoires showed no such difference, abundant cord blood beta clonotypes carried fewer insertions.

This clonotype has more than one count but fewer than ten. Its antigen is unidentified. Germline V gene data show CDR1 as DFQATT and CDR2 as SNEGSKA (reference sequence). The CDR3 has 13 residues. The ends were cut back, 7 bases at V and 1 base at J, with 14 bases in the middle. TCRdb redid the calling of the 5' RACE reads with MiXCR, one entry per CDR3 protein. The sample contains 600,000 to 800,000 distinct CDR3 sequences, 21% of which appear only once. The sample was also linked to a second study, of T cells expressing NK-cell markers. That publication notes: The TCR beta repertoires originated in sorted CD3+CD56+NKG2C+, CD3+CD56+NKG2C- and CD3+CD56-NKG2C+ T cells.

The sequence was collected from a woman aged 18-29 years in good health. The sequencing sample was made of PBMCs. The chain recombines TRBV20-1 with TRBJ2-7, with D uncertain. The CDR3 nucleotides read TGCAGTGTTAGGTGGAGTAGTTCCTACGAGCAGTACTTC. It encodes CSVRWSSSYEQYF.